Described below is a single TCR beta chain sequence and its context. The data belong to a study of T cells in Graves' hyperthyroidism and ophthalmopathy. In patients aged 18 to 65, hyperthyroidism was newly diagnosed, with duration under 2 months. Lactation, pregnancy, other autoimmune disease or uncontrolled infection led to exclusion of patients. Preceding any ophthalmopathy symptoms, the blood sample dates from first hyperthyroidism diagnosis. The PBMCs had their origin in roughly 9.4 ml of fresh peripheral blood. RNA transcripts yielded amplified TCR beta CDR3 regions. HTBI primers were employed in a first-round RT-PCR of the TCR CDR3. From the multiplex PCR reads, TCRdb called clonotypes with MiXCR, one entry per CDR3 protein. This table has about 380,000 distinct CDR3 sequences, approximately 13% appearing once. The specimen sequenced was blood. This TCR was recovered from a young man with Graves' hyperthyroidism that later progressed to Graves' ophthalmopathy.

CDR3 coding DNA: TGTGCCAGCAGCCAAGTTTCGGGGGTACGCATGAACACTGAAGCTTTCTTT. This gives the protein CASSQVSGVRMNTEAFF. This rearrangement joins TRBV3-1 to TRBJ1-1; D perhaps matches TRBD1 (5 bases). Trimming cost V 1 base and J 0 bases, with 15 bases left between them. The CDR3 loop spans 17 amino acids. Per germline, CDR1 LGHDT and CDR2 YNNKEL (reference sequence).